These 22 T cell receptor beta chains came from one sample sequenced in a study of post-analysis software for immune sequencing data. The TCR beta cDNA libraries carried unique molecular identifiers. TCRdb re-called the PCR reads through MiXCR, storing one row per CDR3 protein. Of approximately 690,000 distinct CDR3 sequences detected, approximately 60% appear once; the ten largest clones hold roughly 10%. Findings and caveats of the study: Four or five TRBV segments were more frequent in patients than controls; TRBV5-6, TRBV5-1 and TRBV20-1 belonged to this group.

Antigens of these TCRs are unknown. The sequenced sample consisted of blood. These receptors were collected from a girl aged 2 to 10 with multiple sclerosis.

This clonotype came up a few times. The chain joins TRBV27 to TRBJ2-5; 8 bases fit TRBD2. Germline CDR1 is MNHEY and CDR2 is SMNVEV (reference sequence). The CDR3 has 16 amino acids. The V segment lost 2 bases and the J segment 11 bases; nucleotides outside the gene matches: 16. In DNA form, the CDR3 reads TGTGCCAGCAGTTTAATGACGGGAGGGCCGGTAAATGAGCAGTACTTC. Its protein is CASSLMTGGPVNEQYF.

V is TRBV7-2 and J is TRBJ2-5; weak D call: TRBD1 (5 bases). Trimming removed 3 bases from V and 5 bases from J, with 13 bases in between. Per germline, CDR1 SGHTA and CDR2 FQGNSA. This CDR3 spans 14 amino acids. The CDR3 reads CASSFGPNRETQYF. The CDR3 nucleotides are TGTGCCAGCAGCTTCGGCCCCAACAGGGAGACCCAGTACTTC.

The chain joins TRBV7-2 to TRBJ1-1; 9 bases are a match to TRBD1. The germline CDR1 and CDR2 sequences are SGHTA and FQGNSA. The CDR3 is 17 residues long. With 1 base clipped from V and 0 bases from J, the junction kept 6 bases outside the gene matches. In DNA form, the CDR3 reads TGTGCCAGCAGCTTAGAGGGACAGGGATATATGAACACTGAAGCTTTCTTT. Translation: CASSLEGQGYMNTEAFF. Drawing the rest from reference TRBV7-2 and TRBJ1-1, the complete variable domain is GAGVSQSPSNKVTEKGKDVELRCDPISGHTALYWYRQSLGQGLEFLIYFQGNSAPDKSGLPSDRFSAERTGGSVSTLTIQRTQQEDSAVYLCASSLEGQGYMNTEAFFGQGTRLTVV.

V is TRBV18 and J is TRBJ1-1; D is undetermined. This CDR3 is built from 15 residues. CDR1 KGHSH and CDR2 LQKENI come from the germline V gene. Trimming removed 6 bases at V and 1 base at J, with 15 bases between. The CDR3 DNA sequence: TGTGCCAGCTCTCACACCTTACGACAGAACACTGAAGCTTTCTTT. This translates into CASSHTLRQNTEAFF.

This chain links TRBV5-6 with TRBJ2-4; D is uncertain. The better agreement between TRBJ2-7 and the DNA end casts doubt on the J call. CDR3 length: 12 amino acids. Germline CDR1 is SGHDT and CDR2 is YYEEEE. The CDR3 region is CASSLFTYEQYF. CDR3 bases: TGTGCCAGCAGCTTGTTCACGTACGAGCAGTACTTC.

This clonotype was counted between two and nine times. The V gene is TRBV12-3 or TRBV12-4, the J gene TRBJ2-7; unclear D gene. The DNA end favors TRBJ2-5, so the J call may be wrong. The CDR3 sequence is 13 residues long. The CDR3 loop reads CASSLTGRKTQYF. CDR3 coding DNA: TGTGCCAGCAGTTTAACGGGTCGGAAGACCCAGTACTTC.

The genes are TRBV12-3 or TRBV12-4 and TRBJ2-1; TRBD2 matches 9 bases. There are 17 residues in the CDR3. V gave up 5 bases and J gave up 2 bases; unmatched junction bases: 10. The CDR3 sequence is CASSPTTSGDTYNEQFF. In DNA, the CDR3 is TGTGCCAGCAGTCCTACGACTAGCGGTGACACCTACAATGAGCAGTTCTTC.

The gene calls are TRBV2 and TRBJ2-1; 7 bases line up with TRBD1. Unmatched junction bases numbered 11, after V lost 6 bases and J lost 6 bases. Germline V gives CDR1 SNHLY, CDR2 FYNNEI. CDR3 length: 15 residues. The CDR3 sequence: CASRQGTEVSNEQFF. As DNA, the CDR3 is TGTGCCAGCAGGCAGGGGACAGAGGTCTCCAATGAGCAGTTCTTC.

The chain joins TRBV6-2 or TRBV6-3 to TRBJ1-2; tentatively, D is TRBD1 (6 bases). The CDR3 extends over 11 amino acids. Looked up from germline, CDR1 is MNHEY and CDR2 is SVGEGT. V was shortened by 11 bases and J by 8 bases, with 15 bases between the two germline ends. The CDR3 spells CAGSQGYGYTF. DNA for the CDR3: TGTGCCGGCTCTCAGGGGTACGGCTACACCTTC.

This clonotype was recorded a few times. The chain links TRBV9 to TRBJ2-1, with D tentatively TRBD2 (6 bases). Trimming stripped 0 bases from V and 7 bases from J, with 14 bases between. Germline values: CDR1 SGDLS, CDR2 YYNGEE. This CDR3 region has 15 residues. In DNA form, the CDR3 reads TGTGCCAGCAGCGTAGATTCGGGAGTGGGGAATGAGCAGTTCTTC. The encoded protein is CASSVDSGVGNEQFF. Drawing the rest from reference TRBV9 and TRBJ2-1, the complete variable domain is DSGVTQTPKHLITATGQRVTLRCSPRSGDLSVYWYQQSLDQGLQFLIQYYNGEERAKGNILERFSAQQFPDLHSELNLSSLELGDSALYFCASSVDSGVGNEQFFGPGTRLTVL.

The CDR3 loop reads CASSQGPNYRVGYTF. The CDR3 DNA is TGTGCCAGCAGCCAAGGACCGAACTACAGGGTCGGCTACACCTTC. This chain links TRBV14 with TRBJ1-2; weak D call: TRBD1 (6 bases). The CDR3 runs to 15 residues. Trimming left V 1 base short and J 8 bases short, with 17 bases between. CDR1 SGHDN and CDR2 FVKESK come from the germline V gene.

The chain carries TRBV18 and TRBJ2-5, with 9 nucleotides matching TRBD1. With the DNA end fitting TRBJ2-7 better, the J assignment may be wrong. This CDR3 has 13 residues. The V gene's germline CDR1 is KGHSH and CDR2 LQKENI. CDR3: CASSDGTGYEQYF. CDR3 in DNA: TGTGCCAGCTCAGACGGGACAGGGTACGAGCAGTACTTC.

The chain links TRBV5-1 to TRBJ2-3; tentatively, D is TRBD1 or TRBD2 (5 bases each). This CDR3 is 17 amino acids long. Germline V lookup: CDR1 SGHRS, CDR2 YFSETQ. V gave up 0 bases and J gave up 2 bases, with 16 bases separating them. CDR3 sequence: CASSLARDGKATDTQYF. In DNA form, the CDR3 reads TGCGCCAGCAGCTTGGCCCGGGACGGAAAGGCCACAGATACGCAGTATTTT.

V and J are TRBV4-1 and TRBJ2-3; D is ambiguous. The V end lost 4 bases, the J end lost 0 bases, and 8 bases lay between the germline ends. Germline CDR1 MGHRA, CDR2 YSYEKL. This CDR3 contains 14 residues. The CDR3 nucleotides read TGCGCCAGCAGCCCCGGGCATAGCACAGATACGCAGTATTTT. The encoded protein is CASSPGHSTDTQYF.

The chain employs TRBV2 and TRBJ2-4, with D perhaps matching TRBD2 (5 bases). The DNA end lines up better with TRBJ2-5; the J call may be wrong. The CDR3 spans 16 residues. Germline CDR1 SNHLY, CDR2 FYNNEI. This CDR3 reads CASSDPSSWSTETQYF. The CDR3 DNA follows: TGTGCCAGCAGTGATCCTAGCTCTTGGTCTACAGAGACCCAGTACTTC.

A single count supports this clonotype. The chain uses TRBV10-3 and TRBJ2-5; 8 nucleotides agree with TRBD2. The CDR3 sequence is 17 residues long. Germline V CDR1 and CDR2: ENHRY, SYGVKD. The trim removed 0 bases at V and 2 bases at J, leaving 8 bases unmatched. CDR3 sequence: CAISESGAGAPQETQYF. The CDR3 coding sequence is TGTGCCATCAGTGAGTCGGGAGCGGGGGCCCCTCAAGAGACCCAGTACTTC.

This clonotype was seen a few times. The chain has TRBV5-6 and TRBJ2-1; no clear D gene. The V end lost 3 bases, the J end lost 6 bases, and 7 bases lay between the germline ends. The CDR3 is 12 residues long. The germline CDR1 and CDR2 sequences are SGHDT and YYEEEE. The CDR3 protein is CASSSDTNEQFF. CDR3 DNA: TGTGCCAGCAGCTCGGATACCAATGAGCAGTTCTTC.

The chain combines TRBV5-5 with TRBJ1-5; D unclear. The germline gives CDR1 SGHKS, CDR2 YYEKEE (reference sequence). This CDR3 spans 18 amino acids. Trimming pared 0 bases from V and 0 bases from J, leaving 16 bases between. In DNA form, the CDR3 reads TGTGCCAGCAGCTTGGCGGACCTTTTATCAGGTAGCAATCAGCCCCAGCATTTT. Translation: CASSLADLLSGSNQPQHF.

This sequence joins TRBV6-1 and TRBJ2-7; possibly TRBD2 for D (7 bases). CDR3 size: 13 residues. Looked up from germline, CDR1 is MNHNS and CDR2 is SASEGT. V was pared by 8 bases and J by 4 bases, with 15 bases between. In DNA, the CDR3 is TGTGCCAGCGGGGGGGCACCTGGTTACGAGCAGTACTTC. It yields the protein CASGGAPGYEQYF.

This chain uses TRBV12-3 or TRBV12-4 with TRBJ2-6; 7 bases match TRBD1. The J segment lost 4 bases and the V segment lost 4 bases, leaving 4 bases of the junction unmatched. The CDR3 covers 15 residues. In DNA, the CDR3 is TGTGCCAGCAGTTCCAACAGGGGAGGGGCCAACGTCCTGACTTTC. It is translated as CASSSNRGGANVLTF.

The chain has TRBV4-3 and TRBJ1-2; D not certain. V was pared by 1 base and J by 5 bases, with 17 bases between. The CDR3 runs to 16 residues. Looked up from germline, CDR1 is LGHNA and CDR2 is YSLEER. CDR3 bases: TGCGCCAGCAGCCAAGTTTTAAAAAGACGGGCGTATGGCTACACCTTC. The encoded protein is CASSQVLKRRAYGYTF.

The chain is built from TRBV7-9 and TRBJ2-3; 11 nucleotides align to TRBD2. The length of the CDR3 is 16 residues. CDR1 and CDR2 from the germline V gene are SEHNR and FQNEAQ (reference sequence). With 3 bases clipped from V and 8 bases from J, the junction kept 10 bases outside the gene matches. The CDR3 sequence is CASSFLILAGEPTQYF. The CDR3 nucleotides read TGTGCCAGCAGCTTCCTCATACTAGCGGGAGAACCTACGCAGTATTTT.